This T cell receptor (beta chain) was captured in a study of vaccination and CD4 T cells after COVID-19 (dated by TCRdb to about 2022). Looking at the study overall: Every convalescent patient had a positive nasal swab PCR test for SARS-CoV-2, with mild disease in 8 to 10 patients and severe disease in one. The convalescent cohort comprised six males and four females, including two Hispanic individuals, seven Caucasians, two Asians and one multiracial person. Participants got two doses of the Pfizer-BioNTech BNT162b2 vaccine (n=8) or two doses of the Moderna mRNA-1273 vaccine (n=2). Post-COVID blood samples were collected from convalescent patients a median of approximately 93 days after diagnosis, with a range of roughly 30 to 170 days. Post-vaccine blood samples were obtained a median of about 72 days after the second vaccine dose, with a range of 14 to 241 days. Culture stimuli were overlapping spike peptide pools from SARS-CoV-2 and from the common cold coronaviruses HCoV-NL63, HCoV-OC43 and HCoV-229E. In control cultures, a CEFX viral epitope pool was used as positive control, an HIV-1 Nef peptide pool was used as negative control, or no peptide was added. In under twelve COVID-19 convalescent patients and 4 infection-naive healthy vaccine recipients, researchers compared the spike-specific CD4+ TCR repertoire from before mRNA vaccination with the repertoire from after.

The library was built by means of PCR. DNA from cultured CD4+ T cells was subjected to TCR sequencing with the Oncomine TCR Beta short-read assay at the Johns Hopkins FTIC core. Genomic DNA was extracted from the cultured CD4+ T cells with the QIAamp micro DNA kit. The Oncomine TCR Beta libraries from cultured CD4+ T cells were pooled using unique dual indexes and then sequenced on an Illumina iSeq 100. On the study's bioinformatics: Non-productive sequences were removed, and CDR3s that did not start with C, did not end with F or W, or were shorter than 7 amino acids were discarded. The MANAFEST web application was used to identify antigen-specific clonotypes by comparing peptide-stimulated wells against reference wells and other culture wells. For a clone to be called positive, the clone needed an FDR below 0.05, an odds ratio above 5, and a productive frequency above 0.1% in at least two of three replicate wells. A clonotype was classed as cross-reactive if the clonotype showed significant expansion both in SARS-CoV-2 spike wells and in at least one common cold coronavirus spike condition. Similarity between CDR3 sequences was evaluated in R version 3.6.1 using Levenshtein distances (stringdist) and unrooted phylogenetic trees (ape). Through fastp at Q25 and MiXCR, TCRdb rebuilt clones from the public reads, retaining in-frame beta chains. Rows are combined by CDR3 protein, so each entry shows the most common genes and DNA. These V and J calls rely on TCRdb rather than the paper's analysis. A total of about 17,000 distinct CDR3 sequences appear in this sample, more than 55% of them only once. Clones ranked in the top ten supply approximately 9.9% of the sample.

General study outcomes and caveats: In convalescent patients, nearly all vaccine-specific clones (304 of 307) were found to be mono-reactive for SARS-CoV-2 spike rather than cross-reactive with common cold coronaviruses. The median number of SARS-CoV-2-reactive clonotypes rose from 21 after infection to 38 after vaccination, but the change was not significant. In convalescent patients, a median around 89% of post-vaccine SARS-CoV-2-reactive clones were detected only after vaccination, suggesting vaccine-specific priming. Only a relatively small number of convalescent patients were included in the study, and early timepoints following natural infection were not analyzed.

The treatment or condition label here, explained by the study, means: approximately nine-day PBMC culture with coronavirus spike peptide pools or control peptides (ViraFEST assay). The study used the ViraFEST assay, which expanded antigen-specific T cells with peptide pools and then identified expanded clonotypes by TCR sequencing. The convalescent patients' positive SARS-CoV-2 PCR tests were from March to December 2020, which was before the Alpha, Beta and Delta variants emerged in the United States. PBMCs were cultured at roughly 2 million per well in IMDM supplemented with around 5.5% human AB serum and 8 to 10 IU/ml IL-2, with about 10 ug/ml peptide pools added. On days 3 and 7, half of the culture medium was replaced with fresh IL-2-containing medium. After 10 days of culture, CD4+ T cells were isolated by negative selection using the EasySep CD4+ T cell isolation kit. Ficoll-Paque Plus gradient centrifugation was used to isolate PBMCs from whole blood, and the isolated PBMCs were then either used fresh or cryopreserved at -140C. Culture conditions were generally each tested in triplicate wells.

This clonotype has only a few counts. The antigen it recognizes is unknown. The input lacks base qualities; no much larger clone sits a single base away. This TCR was sampled from a human donor who had recovered from COVID-19. Sequencing was done on a sample of CD4+ T cells from blood, cultured in vitro.

The DNA sequence follows: TGTGCCAGCCGTGAGGATTACACAGGCTACACCTTC. This is translated as CASREDYTGYTF. The sequence joins TRBV6-2 or TRBV6-3 to TRBJ1-2; the D gene is unclear. There are 12 amino acids in the CDR3, from cysteine to phenylalanine inclusive. Only the CDR3 portion is preserved as DNA: 36 bases, with reading frame beginning at the first base. CDR1 and CDR2 are read off the germline V gene as MNHEY and SVGEGT. The germline ends are 15 bases apart after V is trimmed by 8 bases and J by 8 bases.